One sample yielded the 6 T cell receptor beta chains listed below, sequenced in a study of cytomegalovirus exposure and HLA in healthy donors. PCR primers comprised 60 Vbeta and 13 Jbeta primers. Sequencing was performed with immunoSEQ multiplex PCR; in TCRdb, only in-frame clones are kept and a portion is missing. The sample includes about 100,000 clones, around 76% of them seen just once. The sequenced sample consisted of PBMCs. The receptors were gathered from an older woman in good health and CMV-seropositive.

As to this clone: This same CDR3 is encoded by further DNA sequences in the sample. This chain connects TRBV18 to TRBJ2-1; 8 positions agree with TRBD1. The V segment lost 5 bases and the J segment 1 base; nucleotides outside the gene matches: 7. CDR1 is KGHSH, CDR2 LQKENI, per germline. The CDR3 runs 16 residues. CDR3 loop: CASSSRTGRSYNEQFF. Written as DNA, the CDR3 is TGTGCCAGCTCATCCCGGACAGGGAGGTCCTACAATGAGCAGTTCTTC.

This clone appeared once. CDR3 region: CASSPSGVTYNEQFF. The CDR3 nucleotides are TGTGCCAGCAGCCCATCAGGGGTAACCTACAATGAGCAGTTCTTC. The chain couples TRBV9 to TRBJ2-1, with D perhaps matching TRBD1 (6 bases). Germline-derived CDR1 and CDR2 are SGDLS and YYNGEE. This CDR3 is 15 amino acids long. Trimming removed 4 bases at V and 2 bases at J, with 13 bases between.

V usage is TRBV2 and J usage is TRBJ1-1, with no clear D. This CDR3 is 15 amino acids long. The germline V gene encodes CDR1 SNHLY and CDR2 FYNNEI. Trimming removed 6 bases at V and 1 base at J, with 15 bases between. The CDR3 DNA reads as TGTGCCAGCAGCCGGGAGGGAATGGAGAACACTGAAGCTTTCTTT. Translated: CASSREGMENTEAFF.

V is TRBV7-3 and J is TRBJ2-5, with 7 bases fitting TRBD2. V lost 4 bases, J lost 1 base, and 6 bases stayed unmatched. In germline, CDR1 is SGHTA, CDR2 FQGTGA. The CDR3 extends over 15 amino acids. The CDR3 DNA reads TGTGCCAGCAGCTCCCGGGGGGAAATCCAAGAGACCCAGTACTTC. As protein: CASSSRGEIQETQYF.

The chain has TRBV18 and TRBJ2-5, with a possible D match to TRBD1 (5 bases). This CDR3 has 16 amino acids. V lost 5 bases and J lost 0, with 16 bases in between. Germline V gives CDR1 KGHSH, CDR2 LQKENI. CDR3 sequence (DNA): TGTGCCAGCTCATTAAACACAGGAACCAACCAAGAGACCCAGTACTTC. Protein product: CASSLNTGTNQETQYF.

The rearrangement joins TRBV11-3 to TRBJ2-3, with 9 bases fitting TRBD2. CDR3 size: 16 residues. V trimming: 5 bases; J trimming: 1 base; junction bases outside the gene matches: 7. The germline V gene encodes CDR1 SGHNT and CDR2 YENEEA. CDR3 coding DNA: TGTGCCAGCAGCGGGGGACAGCGGGAGGGCACAGATACGCAGTATTTT. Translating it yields CASSGGQREGTDTQYF. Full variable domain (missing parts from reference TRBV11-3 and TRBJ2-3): EAGVVQSPRYKIIEKKQPVAFWCNPISGHNTLYWYLQNLGQGPELLIRYENEEAVDDSQLPKDRFSAERLKGVDSTLKIQPAELGDSAVYLCASSGGQREGTDTQYFGPGTRLTVL.